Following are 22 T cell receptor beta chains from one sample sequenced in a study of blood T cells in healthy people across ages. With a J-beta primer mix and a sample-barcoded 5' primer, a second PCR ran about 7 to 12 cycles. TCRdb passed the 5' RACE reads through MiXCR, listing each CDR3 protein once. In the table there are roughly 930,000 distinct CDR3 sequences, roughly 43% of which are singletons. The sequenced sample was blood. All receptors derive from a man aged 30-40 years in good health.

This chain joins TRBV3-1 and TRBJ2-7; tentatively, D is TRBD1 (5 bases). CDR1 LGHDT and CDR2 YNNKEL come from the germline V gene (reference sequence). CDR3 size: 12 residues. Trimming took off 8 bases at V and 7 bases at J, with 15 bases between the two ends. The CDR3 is CASGRGHEEQYF. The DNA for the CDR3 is TGTGCCAGCGGAAGGGGCCACGAGGAGCAGTACTTC.

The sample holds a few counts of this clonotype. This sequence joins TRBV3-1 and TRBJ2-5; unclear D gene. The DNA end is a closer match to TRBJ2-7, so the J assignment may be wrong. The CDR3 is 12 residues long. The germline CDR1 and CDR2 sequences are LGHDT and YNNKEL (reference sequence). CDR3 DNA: TGTGCCAGCAGCCAGAAGAGTTACGAGCAGTACTTC. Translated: CASSQKSYEQYF.

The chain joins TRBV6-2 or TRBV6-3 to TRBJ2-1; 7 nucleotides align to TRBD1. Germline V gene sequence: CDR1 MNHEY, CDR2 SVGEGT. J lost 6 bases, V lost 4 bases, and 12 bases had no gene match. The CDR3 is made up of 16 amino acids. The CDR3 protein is CASSWGQPGSVNEQFF. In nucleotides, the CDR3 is TGTGCCAGCAGTTGGGGACAGCCGGGGAGTGTCAATGAGCAGTTCTTC.

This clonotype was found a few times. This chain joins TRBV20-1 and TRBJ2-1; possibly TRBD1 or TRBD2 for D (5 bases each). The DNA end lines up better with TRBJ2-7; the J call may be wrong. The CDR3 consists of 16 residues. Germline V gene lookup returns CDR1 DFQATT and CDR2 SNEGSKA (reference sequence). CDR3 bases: TGCAGTGCTAGAGCTACCGGGACGGTCTCCTACAATGAGCAGTACTTC. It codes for CSARATGTVSYNEQYF.

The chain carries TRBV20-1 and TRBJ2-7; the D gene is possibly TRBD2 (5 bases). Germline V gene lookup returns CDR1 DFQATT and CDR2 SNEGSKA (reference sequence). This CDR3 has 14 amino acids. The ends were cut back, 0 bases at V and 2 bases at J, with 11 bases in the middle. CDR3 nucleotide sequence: TGCAGTGCTAGAGATGGTCAGCGGACCTACGAGCAGTACTTC. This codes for CSARDGQRTYEQYF.

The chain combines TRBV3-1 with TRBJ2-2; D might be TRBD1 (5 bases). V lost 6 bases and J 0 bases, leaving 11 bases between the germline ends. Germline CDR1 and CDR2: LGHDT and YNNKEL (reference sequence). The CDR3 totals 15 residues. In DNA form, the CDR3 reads TGTGCCAGCAGTCGACAGAACGCGAACACCGGGGAGCTGTTTTTT. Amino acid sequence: CASSRQNANTGELFF.

CDR3 in amino acids: CASKIQDLSTDTQYF. The CDR3 bases are TGTGCCAGCAAAATCCAAGACCTTAGCACAGATACGCAGTATTTT. The rearrangement uses TRBV2 and TRBJ2-3; D ambiguous. V was trimmed by 7 bases and J by 0 bases, leaving 14 bases between them. CDR3 length: 15 residues. CDR1 is SNHLY, CDR2 FYNNEI, per germline.

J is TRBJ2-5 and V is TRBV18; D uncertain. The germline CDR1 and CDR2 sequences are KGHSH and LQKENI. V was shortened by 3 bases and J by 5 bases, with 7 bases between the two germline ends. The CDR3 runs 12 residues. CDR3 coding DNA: TGTGCCAGCTCACCGGCGGCCGAGACCCAGTACTTC. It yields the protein CASSPAAETQYF.

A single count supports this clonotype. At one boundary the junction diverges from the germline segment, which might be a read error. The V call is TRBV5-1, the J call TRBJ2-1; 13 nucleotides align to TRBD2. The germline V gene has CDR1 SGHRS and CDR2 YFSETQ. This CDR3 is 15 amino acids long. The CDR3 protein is CASGLLAGGNNEQFF. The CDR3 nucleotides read TGCGCCAGCGGCTTACTAGCGGGGGGGAACAATGAGCAGTTCTTC.

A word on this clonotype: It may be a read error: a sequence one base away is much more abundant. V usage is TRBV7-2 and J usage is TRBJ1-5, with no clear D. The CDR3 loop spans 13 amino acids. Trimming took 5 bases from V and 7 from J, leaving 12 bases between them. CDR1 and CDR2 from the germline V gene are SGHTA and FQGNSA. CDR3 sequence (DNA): TGTGCCAGCAGCGGGCGCCGGGAACAGCCCCAGCATTTT. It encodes CASSGRREQPQHF.

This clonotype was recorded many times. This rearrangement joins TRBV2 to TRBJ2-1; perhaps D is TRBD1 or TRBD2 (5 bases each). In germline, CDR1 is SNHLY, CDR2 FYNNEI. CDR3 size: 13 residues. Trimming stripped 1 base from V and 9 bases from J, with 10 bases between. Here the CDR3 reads CASSEGGTTEQFF. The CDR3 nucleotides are TGTGCCAGCAGTGAAGGGGGGACCACTGAGCAGTTCTTC.

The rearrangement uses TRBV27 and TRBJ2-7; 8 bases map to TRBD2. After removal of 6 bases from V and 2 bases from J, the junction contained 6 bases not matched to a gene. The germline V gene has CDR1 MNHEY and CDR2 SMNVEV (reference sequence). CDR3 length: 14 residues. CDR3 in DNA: TGTGCCAGCAGCACCGGGGGGGCGACCTACGAGCAGTACTTC. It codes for CASSTGGATYEQYF.

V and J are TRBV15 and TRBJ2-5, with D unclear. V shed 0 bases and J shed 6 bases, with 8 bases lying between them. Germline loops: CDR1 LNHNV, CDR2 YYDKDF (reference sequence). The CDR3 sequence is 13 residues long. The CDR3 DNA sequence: TGTGCCACCAGCAGAGATTTTACGAAGACCCAGTACTTC. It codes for CATSRDFTKTQYF.

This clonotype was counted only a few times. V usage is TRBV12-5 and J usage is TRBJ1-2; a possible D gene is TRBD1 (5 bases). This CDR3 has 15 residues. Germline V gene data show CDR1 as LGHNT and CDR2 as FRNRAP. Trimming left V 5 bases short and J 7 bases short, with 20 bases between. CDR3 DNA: TGTGCTAGTGGTGAGGGCCCAGGGAAGATAAGTGGCTACACCTTC. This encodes CASGEGPGKISGYTF.

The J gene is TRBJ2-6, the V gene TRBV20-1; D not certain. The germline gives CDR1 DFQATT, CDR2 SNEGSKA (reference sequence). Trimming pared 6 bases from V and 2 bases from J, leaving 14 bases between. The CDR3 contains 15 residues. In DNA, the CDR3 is TGCAGTGCCACACTCCCCAGGACTGGGGCCAACGTCCTGACTTTC. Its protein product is CSATLPRTGANVLTF.

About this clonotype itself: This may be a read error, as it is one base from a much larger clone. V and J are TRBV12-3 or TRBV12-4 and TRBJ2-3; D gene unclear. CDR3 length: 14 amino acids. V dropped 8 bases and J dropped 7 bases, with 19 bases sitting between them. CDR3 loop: CASQSGSGTYTQYF. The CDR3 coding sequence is TGTGCCAGCCAGAGTGGCAGTGGTACATATACGCAGTATTTT.

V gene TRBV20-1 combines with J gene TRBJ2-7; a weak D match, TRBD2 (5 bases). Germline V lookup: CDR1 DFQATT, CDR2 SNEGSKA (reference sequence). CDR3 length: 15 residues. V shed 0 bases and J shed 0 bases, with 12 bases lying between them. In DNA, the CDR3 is TGCAGTGCTAGAGATTTTGCGGGCAGCTCCTACGAGCAGTACTTC. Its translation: CSARDFAGSSYEQYF.

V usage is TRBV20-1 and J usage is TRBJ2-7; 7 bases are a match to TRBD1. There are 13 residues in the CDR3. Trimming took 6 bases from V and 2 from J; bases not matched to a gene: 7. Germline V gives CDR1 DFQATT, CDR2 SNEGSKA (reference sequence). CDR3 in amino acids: CSATTGTAYEQYF. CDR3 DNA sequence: TGCAGTGCGACGACAGGGACGGCCTACGAGCAGTACTTC.

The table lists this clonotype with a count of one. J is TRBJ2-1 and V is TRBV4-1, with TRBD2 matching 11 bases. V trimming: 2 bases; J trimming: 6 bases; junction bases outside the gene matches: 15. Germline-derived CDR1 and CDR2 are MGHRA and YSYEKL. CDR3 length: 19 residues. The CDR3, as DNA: TGCGCCAGCAGCCAAAAAGAGTGGGCTAGCGGGGGGAAAACCAATGAGCAGTTCTTC. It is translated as CASSQKEWASGGKTNEQFF.

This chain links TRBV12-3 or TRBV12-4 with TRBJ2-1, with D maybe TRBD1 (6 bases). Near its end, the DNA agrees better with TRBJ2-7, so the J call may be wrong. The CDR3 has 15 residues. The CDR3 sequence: CASSRDTGSYNEQYF. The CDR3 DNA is TGTGCCAGCAGTCGGGACACCGGCTCCTACAATGAGCAGTACTTC.

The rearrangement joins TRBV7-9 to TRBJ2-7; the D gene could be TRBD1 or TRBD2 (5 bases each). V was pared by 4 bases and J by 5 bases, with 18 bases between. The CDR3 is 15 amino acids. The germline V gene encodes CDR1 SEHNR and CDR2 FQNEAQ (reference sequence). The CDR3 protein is CASSSGTLYPHEQYF. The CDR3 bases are TGTGCCAGCAGCTCCGGGACGCTTTACCCCCACGAGCAGTACTTC.

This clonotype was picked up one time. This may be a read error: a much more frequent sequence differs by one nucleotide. The CDR3 DNA is TGCAGCGTTGTGGGACTAGATTCCTACAATGAGCAGTACTTC. This translates into CSVVGLDSYNEQYF. The chain uses TRBV29-1 and TRBJ2-1, with 8 bases identical to TRBD2. The J call is doubtful: the DNA matches TRBJ2-7 better. CDR1 and CDR2 from the germline V gene are SQVTM and ANQGSEA. The CDR3 sequence is 14 residues long.